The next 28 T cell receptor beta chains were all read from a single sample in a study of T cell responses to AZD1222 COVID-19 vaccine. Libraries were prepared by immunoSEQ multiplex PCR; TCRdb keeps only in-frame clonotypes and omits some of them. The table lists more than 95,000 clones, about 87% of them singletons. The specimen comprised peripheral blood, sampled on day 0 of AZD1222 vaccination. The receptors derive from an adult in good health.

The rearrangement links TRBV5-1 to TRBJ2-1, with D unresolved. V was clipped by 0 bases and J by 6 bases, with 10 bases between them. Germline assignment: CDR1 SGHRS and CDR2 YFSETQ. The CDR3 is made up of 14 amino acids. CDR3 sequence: CASSLDSELNEQFF. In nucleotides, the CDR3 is TGCGCCAGCAGCTTGGACTCGGAGCTCAATGAGCAGTTCTTC.

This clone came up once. CDR3 sequence (DNA): TGTGCCAGCAGCTTGGATCCAATGGGCGGCCGCACAGATACGCAGTATTTT. It yields the protein CASSLDPMGGRTDTQYF. The chain combines TRBV5-5 with TRBJ2-3; D is unclear. The CDR3 totals 17 residues. Germline V gene lookup returns CDR1 SGHKS and CDR2 YYEKEE (reference sequence). Trimming left V 0 bases short and J 1 base short, with 15 bases between.

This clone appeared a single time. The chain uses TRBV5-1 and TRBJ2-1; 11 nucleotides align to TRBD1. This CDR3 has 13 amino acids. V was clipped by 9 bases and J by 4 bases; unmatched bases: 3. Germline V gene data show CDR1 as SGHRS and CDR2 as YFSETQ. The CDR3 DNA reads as TGCGCCACCGGGACAGGGGGTTACAATGAGCAGTTCTTC. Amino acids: CATGTGGYNEQFF.

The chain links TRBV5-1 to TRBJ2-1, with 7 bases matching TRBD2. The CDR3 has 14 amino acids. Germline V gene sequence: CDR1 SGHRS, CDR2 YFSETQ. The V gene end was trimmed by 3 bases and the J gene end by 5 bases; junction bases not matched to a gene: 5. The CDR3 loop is CASSWTRSNNEQFF. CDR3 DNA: TGCGCCAGCAGCTGGACTAGATCGAACAATGAGCAGTTCTTC.

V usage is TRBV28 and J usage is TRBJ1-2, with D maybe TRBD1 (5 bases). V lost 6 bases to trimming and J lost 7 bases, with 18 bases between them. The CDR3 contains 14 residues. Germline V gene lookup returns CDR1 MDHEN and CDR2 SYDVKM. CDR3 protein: CASSPGTWTLGYTF. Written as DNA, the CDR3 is TGTGCCAGCAGCCCCGGGACGTGGACGCTTGGCTACACCTTC.

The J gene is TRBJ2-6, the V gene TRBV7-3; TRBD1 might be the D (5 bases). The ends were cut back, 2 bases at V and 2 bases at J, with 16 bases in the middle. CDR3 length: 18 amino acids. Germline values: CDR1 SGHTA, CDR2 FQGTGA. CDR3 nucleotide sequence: TGTGCCAGCAGCTTACAGGGAACCACATCAACTGGGGCCAACGTCCTGACTTTC. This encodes CASSLQGTTSTGANVLTF.

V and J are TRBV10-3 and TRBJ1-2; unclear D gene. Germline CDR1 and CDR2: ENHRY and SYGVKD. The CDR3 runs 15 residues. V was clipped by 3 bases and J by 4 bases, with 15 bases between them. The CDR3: CAISEAGDSSYGYTF. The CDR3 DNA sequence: TGTGCCATCAGTGAAGCTGGCGATTCAAGCTATGGCTACACCTTC.

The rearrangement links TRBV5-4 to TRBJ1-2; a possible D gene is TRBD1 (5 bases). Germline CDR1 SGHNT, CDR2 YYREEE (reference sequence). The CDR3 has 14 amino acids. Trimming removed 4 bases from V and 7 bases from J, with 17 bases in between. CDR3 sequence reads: CASSPWGRDSGYTF. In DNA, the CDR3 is TGTGCCAGCAGCCCGTGGGGCAGGGATTCTGGCTACACCTTC.

The CDR3 DNA is TGTGCCAGCAGCCCACCAGGGGGCAGGGTCACTGAAGCTTTCTTT. Its translation is CASSPPGGRVTEAFF. J is TRBJ1-1 and V is TRBV5-4, with TRBD1 matching 8 bases. The germline V gene has CDR1 SGHNT and CDR2 YYREEE (reference sequence). J lost 4 bases, V lost 4 bases, and 9 bases had no gene match. The CDR3 extends over 15 amino acids.

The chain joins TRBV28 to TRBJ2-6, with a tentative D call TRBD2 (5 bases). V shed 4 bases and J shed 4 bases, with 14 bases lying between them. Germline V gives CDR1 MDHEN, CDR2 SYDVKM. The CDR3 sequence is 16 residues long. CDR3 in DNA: TGTGCCAGCAGTTCCCAGACCAGAGGGGGGGCCAACGTCCTGACTTTC. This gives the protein CASSSQTRGGANVLTF.

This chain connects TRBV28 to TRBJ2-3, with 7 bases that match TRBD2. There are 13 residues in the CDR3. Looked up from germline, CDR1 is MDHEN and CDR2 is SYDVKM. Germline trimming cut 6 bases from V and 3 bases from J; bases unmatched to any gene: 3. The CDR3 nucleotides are TGTGCCAGCAGGGGGGGGTGGACAGATACGCAGTATTTT. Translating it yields CASRGGWTDTQYF.

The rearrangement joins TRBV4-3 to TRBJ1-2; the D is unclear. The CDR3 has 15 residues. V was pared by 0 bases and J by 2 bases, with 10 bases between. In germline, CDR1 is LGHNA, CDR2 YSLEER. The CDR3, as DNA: TGCGCCAGCAGCCAAGATCTTAGAGGGAACTATGGCTACACCTTC. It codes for CASSQDLRGNYGYTF.

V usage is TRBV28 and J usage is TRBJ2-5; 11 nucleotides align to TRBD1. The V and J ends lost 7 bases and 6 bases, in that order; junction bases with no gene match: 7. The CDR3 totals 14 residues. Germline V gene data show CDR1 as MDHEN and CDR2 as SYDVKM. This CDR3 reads CASTGQGGKKTQYF. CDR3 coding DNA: TGTGCCAGCACGGGACAGGGGGGGAAAAAGACCCAGTACTTC.

The CDR3 nucleotides are TGCGCCAGCAGCTTCGGGACTAGCGACTCCTACGAGCAGTACTTC. Its translation: CASSFGTSDSYEQYF. The chain employs TRBV5-1 and TRBJ2-7, with TRBD2 matching over 10 bases. V was clipped by 2 bases and J by 0 bases; unmatched bases: 2. Per the germline V gene, CDR1 is SGHRS and CDR2 is YFSETQ. CDR3 length: 15 amino acids.

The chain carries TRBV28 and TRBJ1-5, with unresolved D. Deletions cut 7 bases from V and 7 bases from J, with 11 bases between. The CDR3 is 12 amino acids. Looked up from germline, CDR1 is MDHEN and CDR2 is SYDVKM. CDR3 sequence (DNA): TGTGCCAGCAAGACTTTAAACCAGCCCCAGCATTTT. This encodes CASKTLNQPQHF.

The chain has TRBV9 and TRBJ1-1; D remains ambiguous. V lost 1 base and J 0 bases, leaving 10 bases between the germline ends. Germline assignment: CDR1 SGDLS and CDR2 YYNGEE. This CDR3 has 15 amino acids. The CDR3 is CASSVSGTMNTEAFF. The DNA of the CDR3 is TGTGCCAGCAGCGTATCGGGTACGATGAACACTGAAGCTTTCTTT. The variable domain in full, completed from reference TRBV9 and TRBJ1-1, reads DSGVTQTPKHLITATGQRVTLRCSPRSGDLSVYWYQQSLDQGLQFLIQYYNGEERAKGNILERFSAQQFPDLHSELNLSSLELGDSALYFCASSVSGTMNTEAFFGQGTRLTVV.

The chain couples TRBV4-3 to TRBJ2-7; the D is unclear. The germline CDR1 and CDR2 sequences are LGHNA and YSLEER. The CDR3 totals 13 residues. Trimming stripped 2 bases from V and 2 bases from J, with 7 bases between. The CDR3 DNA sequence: TGCGCCAGCAGCCAAAAGACCGCCTACGAGCAGTACTTC. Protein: CASSQKTAYEQYF.

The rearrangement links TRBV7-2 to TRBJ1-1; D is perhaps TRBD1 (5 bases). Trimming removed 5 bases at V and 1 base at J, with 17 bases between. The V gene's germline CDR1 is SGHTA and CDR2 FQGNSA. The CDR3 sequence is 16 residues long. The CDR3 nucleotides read TGTGCCAGCAGCCATTTTGGGGGTGGTACGAACACTGAAGCTTTCTTT. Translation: CASSHFGGGTNTEAFF.

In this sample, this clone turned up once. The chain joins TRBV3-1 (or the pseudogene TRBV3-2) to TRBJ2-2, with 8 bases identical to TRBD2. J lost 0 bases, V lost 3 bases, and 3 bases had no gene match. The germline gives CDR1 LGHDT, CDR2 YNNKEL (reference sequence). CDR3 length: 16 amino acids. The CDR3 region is CASSQAGGANTGELFF. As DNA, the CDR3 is TGTGCCAGCAGCCAGGCGGGGGGCGCGAACACCGGGGAGCTGTTTTTT.

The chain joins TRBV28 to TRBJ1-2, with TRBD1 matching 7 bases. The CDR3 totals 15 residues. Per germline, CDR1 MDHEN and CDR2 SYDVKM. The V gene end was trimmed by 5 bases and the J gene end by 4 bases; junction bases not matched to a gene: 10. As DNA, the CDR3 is TGTGCCAGCAGTCACGACAGGGAAGTGGTCTATGGCTACACCTTC. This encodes CASSHDREVVYGYTF.

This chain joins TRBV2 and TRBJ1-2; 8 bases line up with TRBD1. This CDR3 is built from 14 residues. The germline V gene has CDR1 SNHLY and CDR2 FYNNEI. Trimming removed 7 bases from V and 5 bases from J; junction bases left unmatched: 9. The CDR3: CASTPTGGGYGYTF. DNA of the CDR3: TGTGCCAGCACCCCTACAGGGGGGGGTTATGGCTACACCTTC.

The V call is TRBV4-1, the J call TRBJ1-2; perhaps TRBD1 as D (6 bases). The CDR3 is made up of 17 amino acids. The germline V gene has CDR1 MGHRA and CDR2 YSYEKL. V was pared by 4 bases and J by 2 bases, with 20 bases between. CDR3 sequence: CASSLVLRGEINYGYTF. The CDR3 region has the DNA TGCGCCAGCAGCCTGGTACTAAGGGGGGAAATCAACTATGGCTACACCTTC.

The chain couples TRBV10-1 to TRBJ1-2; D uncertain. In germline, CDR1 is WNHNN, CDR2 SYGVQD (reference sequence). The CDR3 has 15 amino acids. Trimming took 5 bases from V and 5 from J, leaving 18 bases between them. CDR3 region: CASSPKAPRPYGYTF. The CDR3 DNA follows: TGCGCCAGCAGTCCTAAGGCCCCTCGGCCTTATGGCTACACCTTC.

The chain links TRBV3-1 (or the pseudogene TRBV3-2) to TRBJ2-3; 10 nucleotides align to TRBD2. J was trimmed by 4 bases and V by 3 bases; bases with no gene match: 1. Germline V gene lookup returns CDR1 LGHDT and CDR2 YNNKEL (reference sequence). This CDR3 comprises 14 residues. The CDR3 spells CASSHLAGADTQYF. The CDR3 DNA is TGTGCCAGCAGCCATCTAGCGGGAGCAGATACGCAGTATTTT.

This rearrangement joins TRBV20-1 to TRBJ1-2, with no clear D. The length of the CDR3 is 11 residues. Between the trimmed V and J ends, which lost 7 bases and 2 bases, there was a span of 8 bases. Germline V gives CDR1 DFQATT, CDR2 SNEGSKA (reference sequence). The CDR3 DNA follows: TGCAGTGGCCAGAGGAACTATGGCTACACCTTC. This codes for CSGQRNYGYTF.

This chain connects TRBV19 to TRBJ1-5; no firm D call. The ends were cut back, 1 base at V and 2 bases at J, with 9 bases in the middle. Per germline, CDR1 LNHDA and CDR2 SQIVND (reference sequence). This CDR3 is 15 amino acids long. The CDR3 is CASSIAVPRNQPQHF. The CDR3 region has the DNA TGTGCCAGTAGTATAGCGGTCCCTCGCAATCAGCCCCAGCATTTT.

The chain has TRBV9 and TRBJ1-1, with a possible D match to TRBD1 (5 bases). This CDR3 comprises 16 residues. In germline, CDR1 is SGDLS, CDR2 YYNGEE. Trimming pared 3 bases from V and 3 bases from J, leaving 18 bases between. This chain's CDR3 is CASSAHWGGGDTEAFF. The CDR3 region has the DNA TGTGCCAGCAGCGCCCACTGGGGGGGAGGCGACACTGAAGCTTTCTTT.

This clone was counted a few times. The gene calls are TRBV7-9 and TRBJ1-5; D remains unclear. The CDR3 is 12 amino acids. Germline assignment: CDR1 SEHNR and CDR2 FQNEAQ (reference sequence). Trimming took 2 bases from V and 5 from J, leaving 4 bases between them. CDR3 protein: CASSLKDQPQHF. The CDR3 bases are TGTGCCAGCAGCTTAAAGGATCAGCCCCAGCATTTT.